Below, 31 T cell receptor beta chains from the same sample are listed, as sequenced in a study of blood T cell repertoires in COVID-19. Produced via immunoSEQ multiplex PCR; TCRdb's table is partial and in-frame only. The sample lists 120,000 to 150,000 clones, 80% to 90% occurring once. Sequencing was performed on peripheral blood. All receptors derive from a woman between 55 and 75 years old with active COVID-19.

The CDR3 DNA sequence: TGTGCCAGCAGTTTTCGGCCAGGGGGCTATACTGGAAACACCATATATTTT. Translating gives CASSFRPGGYTGNTIYF. The chain joins TRBV28 to TRBJ1-3; 8 positions match TRBD1. The germline V gene encodes CDR1 MDHEN and CDR2 SYDVKM. V lost 3 bases, J lost 2 bases, and 9 bases stayed unmatched. The CDR3 sequence is 17 residues long. The variable domain in full, completed from reference TRBV28 and TRBJ1-3, reads DVKVTQSSRYLVKRTGEKVFLECVQDMDHENMFWYRQDPGLGLRLIYFSYDVKMKEKGDIPEGYSVSREKKERFSLILESASTNQTSMYLCASSFRPGGYTGNTIYFGEGSWLTVV.

The chain carries TRBV6-2 or TRBV6-3 and TRBJ2-3; 7 nucleotides agree with TRBD2. The length of the CDR3 is 14 residues. Germline V lookup: CDR1 MNHEY, CDR2 SVGEGT. Germline trimming cut 1 base from V and 6 bases from J; bases unmatched to any gene: 4. For the CDR3, the DNA is TGTGCCAGCAGTTACTATAGGACTAGGGATACGCAGTATTTT. The encoded protein is CASSYYRTRDTQYF.

This clone occurred a few times. The rearrangement links TRBV30 to TRBJ1-6; maybe TRBD1 (6 bases). With 0 bases removed from V and 11 bases from J, the gap between germline ends came to 14 bases. Germline lookup yields CDR1 GTSNPN and CDR2 SVGIG (reference sequence). This CDR3 comprises 14 residues. The CDR3 spells CAWSVAGDGTPLHF. The CDR3 DNA reads as TGTGCCTGGAGTGTAGCAGGGGATGGGACACCCCTCCACTTT. Looking up the rest from reference TRBV30 and TRBJ1-6 gives the full variable domain: SQTIHQWPATLVQPVGSPLSLECTVEGTSNPNLYWYRQAAGRGLQLLFYSVGIGQISSEVPQNLSASRPQDRQFILSSKKLLLSDSGFYLCAWSVAGDGTPLHFGNGTRLTVT.

This clone was recorded only once. The chain carries TRBV5-6 and TRBJ2-7; 7 nucleotides align to TRBD1. Germline loops: CDR1 SGHDT, CDR2 YYEEEE. The CDR3 runs 14 residues. The J segment lost 0 bases and the V segment lost 4 bases, leaving 4 bases of the junction unmatched. The DNA for the CDR3 is TGTGCCAGCAGCCTCAGACAGGGCTCCTACGAGCAGTACTTC. This translates into CASSLRQGSYEQYF.

The J gene is TRBJ2-5, the V gene TRBV18; the D gene is possibly TRBD2 (5 bases). The V end lost 2 bases, the J end lost 5 bases, and 9 bases lay between the germline ends. This CDR3 contains 13 residues. CDR1 is KGHSH, CDR2 LQKENI, per germline. CDR3 sequence (DNA): TGTGCCAGCTCACCAACATCGGGGGAGACCCAGTACTTC. It encodes CASSPTSGETQYF.

This sequence joins TRBV9 and TRBJ2-7; TRBD1 matches 8 bases. This CDR3 has 17 residues. Germline V gene data show CDR1 as SGDLS and CDR2 as YYNGEE. The V gene end was trimmed by 0 bases and the J gene end by 2 bases; junction bases not matched to a gene: 10. The CDR3 loop is CASSVGVVGTGAYEQYF. The CDR3 region has the DNA TGTGCCAGCAGCGTAGGGGTAGTGGGGACAGGTGCCTACGAGCAGTACTTC. Combining the CDR3 with reference TRBV9 and TRBJ2-7 gives the whole variable domain DSGVTQTPKHLITATGQRVTLRCSPRSGDLSVYWYQQSLDQGLQFLIQYYNGEERAKGNILERFSAQQFPDLHSELNLSSLELGDSALYFCASSVGVVGTGAYEQYFGPGTRLTVT.

This clone has more than one count but fewer than ten. The chain recombines TRBV3-1 (or the pseudogene TRBV3-2) with TRBJ1-5, with 7 bases identical to TRBD1. The V and J ends lost 4 bases and 0 bases, in that order; junction bases with no gene match: 3. The CDR3 has 15 amino acids. Germline values: CDR1 LGHDT, CDR2 YNNKEL (reference sequence). CDR3 sequence reads: CASSRGQYSNQPQHF. Here the CDR3 DNA reads TGTGCCAGCAGCCGGGGACAGTATAGCAATCAGCCCCAGCATTTT.

The V gene is TRBV11-2, the J gene TRBJ2-6, with 8 nucleotides matching TRBD1. Trimming removed 2 bases from V and 2 bases from J; junction bases left unmatched: 8. The CDR3 runs to 18 residues. CDR1 SGHAT and CDR2 FQNNGV come from the germline V gene. The CDR3 sequence is CASSLPDRGLTGANVLTF. DNA for the CDR3: TGTGCCAGCAGCTTACCCGACAGGGGATTAACTGGGGCCAACGTCCTGACTTTC.

The CDR3 loop is CASRAGGARQPQHF. CDR3 DNA: TGTGCCAGCAGAGCAGGGGGCGCGAGGCAGCCCCAGCATTTT. The chain carries TRBV28 and TRBJ1-5, with 8 bases that match TRBD1. CDR3 length: 14 amino acids. Trimming at V came to 6 bases and at J to 7 bases, leaving 8 bases not matched to a gene. CDR1 is MDHEN, CDR2 SYDVKM, per germline.

The V and J genes are TRBV7-9 and TRBJ1-1; 10 nucleotides agree with TRBD1. Germline V gene sequence: CDR1 SEHNR, CDR2 FQNEAQ (reference sequence). The CDR3 totals 15 residues. With V trimmed by 3 bases and J by 2 bases, 3 bases remained unmatched. CDR3 DNA sequence: TGTGCCAGCAGCTTCGACAGGGGGCGTAACACTGAAGCTTTCTTT. Translation gives CASSFDRGRNTEAFF.

This rearrangement joins TRBV18 to TRBJ1-1, with D maybe TRBD1 (5 bases). CDR3 size: 16 residues. Germline CDR1 reads KGHSH; CDR2 reads LQKENI. V was pared by 2 bases and J by 1 base, with 14 bases between. The CDR3 reads CASSPVQGSPNTEAFF. The CDR3 DNA sequence: TGTGCCAGCTCACCAGTTCAGGGCAGCCCGAACACTGAAGCTTTCTTT. Drawing the rest from reference TRBV18 and TRBJ1-1, the complete variable domain is NAGVMQNPRHLVRRRGQEARLRCSPMKGHSHVYWYRQLPEEGLKFMVYLQKENIIDESGMPKERFSAEFPKEGPSILRIQQVVRGDSAAYFCASSPVQGSPNTEAFFGQGTRLTVV.

The chain recombines TRBV6-5 with TRBJ2-1; D ambiguous. V lost 0 bases to trimming and J lost 10 bases, with 10 bases between them. Germline assignment: CDR1 MNHEY and CDR2 SVGAGI. The CDR3 loop spans 13 amino acids. In nucleotides, the CDR3 is TGTGCCAGCAGTTACTCGAATCCAGCGGAGCAGTTCTTC. This translates into CASSYSNPAEQFF.

This clone was observed a single time. The genes are TRBV7-9 and TRBJ1-1, with 7 bases matching TRBD1. With 5 bases clipped from V and 1 base from J, the junction kept 4 bases outside the gene matches. CDR3 length: 14 residues. Per the germline V gene, CDR1 is SEHNR and CDR2 is FQNEAQ (reference sequence). The CDR3 region is CASSVDRTNTEAFF. For the CDR3, the DNA is TGTGCCAGCAGCGTGGACAGGACGAACACTGAAGCTTTCTTT.

The chain is built from TRBV7-8 and TRBJ2-7, with 11 bases identical to TRBD2. CDR1 is SGHVS, CDR2 FQNEAQ, per germline. V lost 5 bases and J lost 6; bases outside the gene matches: 6. The CDR3 sequence is 14 residues long. CDR3 in DNA: TGTGCCAGCAGCATCCCCGGGACTAGCGGCGAGCAGTACTTC. It specifies CASSIPGTSGEQYF.

CDR3: CASSGYSGDRYGYTF. CDR3 nucleotides: TGTGCCAGCAGCGGCTACAGTGGGGACAGATATGGCTACACCTTC. The genes are TRBV9 and TRBJ1-2; 7 positions agree with TRBD1. Germline assignment: CDR1 SGDLS and CDR2 YYNGEE. This CDR3 is 15 amino acids long. V dropped 3 bases and J dropped 5; count of bases not matched to a gene: 10.

The chain recombines TRBV29-1 with TRBJ2-2; D not resolved. The germline V gene encodes CDR1 SQVTM and CDR2 ANQGSEA. The CDR3 runs to 12 residues. V dropped 4 bases and J dropped 1 base, with 4 bases sitting between them. The chain's CDR3 is CSVVQNTGELFF. The CDR3 DNA follows: TGCAGCGTTGTACAGAACACCGGGGAGCTGTTTTTT.

V usage is TRBV5-1 and J usage is TRBJ1-1; D remains ambiguous. The germline V and J ends were trimmed by 4 bases and 0 bases, with 7 bases remaining between them. CDR1 and CDR2 (germline): SGHRS, YFSETQ. The length of the CDR3 is 13 residues. CDR3: CASSGALNTEAFF. The CDR3, as DNA: TGCGCCAGCAGCGGAGCCTTGAACACTGAAGCTTTCTTT.

The chain employs TRBV30 and TRBJ2-7, with 12 bases matching TRBD2. CDR3 length equals 15 residues. Germline V gene data show CDR1 as GTSNPN and CDR2 as SVGIG (reference sequence). Germline trimming cut 2 bases from V and 3 bases from J; bases unmatched to any gene: 5. This chain's CDR3 is CAWSSGLAGSYEQYF. The CDR3 DNA is TGTGCCTGGAGTAGTGGACTAGCGGGGAGCTACGAGCAGTACTTC.

V usage is TRBV6-6 and J usage is TRBJ2-1, with 11 bases identical to TRBD1. V dropped 4 bases and J dropped 8; count of bases not matched to a gene: 7. Germline V CDR1 and CDR2: MNHNY, SVGAGI (reference sequence). CDR3 length equals 15 residues. The CDR3 protein is CASSSPDRGRYEQFF. CDR3 nucleotide sequence: TGTGCCAGCAGTTCCCCGGACAGGGGGCGGTATGAGCAGTTCTTC.

The chain combines TRBV14 with TRBJ2-5; 9 bases match TRBD2. The CDR3 loop spans 17 amino acids. In germline, CDR1 is SGHDN, CDR2 FVKESK. Trimming cost V 1 base and J 3 bases; bases outside gene matches: 9. The CDR3 protein is CASSQGRIAGVEETQYF. In DNA form, the CDR3 reads TGTGCCAGCAGCCAAGGTAGAATAGCGGGAGTGGAAGAGACCCAGTACTTC.

V usage is TRBV7-2 and J usage is TRBJ2-7, with 9 bases that match TRBD2. CDR3 size: 16 residues. Germline V gives CDR1 SGHTA, CDR2 FQGNSA. Germline trimming cut 0 bases from V and 3 bases from J; bases unmatched to any gene: 6. CDR3 nucleotides: TGTGCCAGCAGCTTAGCCCGACTAGCGGAAAACTACGAGCAGTACTTC. Protein sequence: CASSLARLAENYEQYF.

The chain combines TRBV5-1 with TRBJ2-1; 9 positions agree with TRBD2. CDR1 and CDR2 (germline): SGHRS, YFSETQ. V shed 3 bases and J 4 bases; nucleotides not matched to a gene: 14. The CDR3 consists of 18 residues. The CDR3 is CASSSPLRTSAIYNEQFF. As DNA, the CDR3 is TGCGCCAGCAGCTCCCCCCTCAGGACTAGCGCGATATACAATGAGCAGTTCTTC.

The rearrangement links TRBV28 to TRBJ2-7; D is uncertain. V was trimmed by 4 bases and J by 1 base, leaving 14 bases between them. The germline CDR1 and CDR2 sequences are MDHEN and SYDVKM. The CDR3 covers 15 residues. CDR3 DNA: TGTGCCAGCAGTTCCCCCGGTGCAGGTTCCTACGAGCAGTACTTC. The encoded protein is CASSSPGAGSYEQYF.

V usage is TRBV15 and J usage is TRBJ1-5; unclear D gene. Germline loops: CDR1 LNHNV, CDR2 YYDKDF (reference sequence). With 8 bases removed from V and 1 base from J, the gap between germline ends came to 15 bases. CDR3 length: 15 residues. CDR3 DNA: TGTGCCACCGCGCTAGGCGGTATGAGCAATCAGCCCCAGCATTTT. Translation: CATALGGMSNQPQHF.

The chain combines TRBV5-1 with TRBJ2-3; TRBD2 matches at 7 bases. Germline V gives CDR1 SGHRS, CDR2 YFSETQ. V shed 7 bases and J 0 bases; nucleotides not matched to a gene: 5. This CDR3 has 14 residues. CDR3 amino acids: CASGGSGSTDTQYF. The DNA of the CDR3 is TGCGCCAGCGGAGGTAGCGGGAGCACAGATACGCAGTATTTT.

DNA of the CDR3: TGTGCCAGCAGTGACCGCATAGGTTCAATTCGAGGGCAGTTCTTC. Amino acids: CASSDRIGSIRGQFF. V usage is TRBV6-4 and J usage is TRBJ2-1; D remains ambiguous. Germline V lookup: CDR1 MRHNA, CDR2 SNTAGT. V gave up 2 bases and J gave up 12 bases, with 20 bases separating them. The CDR3 runs to 15 residues.

This rearrangement joins TRBV18 to TRBJ2-5, with 10 positions matching TRBD2. Germline V gives CDR1 KGHSH, CDR2 LQKENI. V was pared by 3 bases and J by 3 bases, with 4 bases of the junction left unmatched. The CDR3 sequence is 15 residues long. This chain's CDR3 is CASSPILAGEETQYF. The CDR3 nucleotides read TGTGCCAGCTCACCTATCCTAGCGGGGGAAGAGACCCAGTACTTC.

The chain is built from TRBV28 and TRBJ1-1; no firm D call. The ends were cut back, 10 bases at V and 1 base at J, with 16 bases in the middle. The CDR3 has 14 amino acids. Germline values: CDR1 MDHEN, CDR2 SYDVKM. The CDR3, as DNA: TGTGCCACCCAGTTTCCAGATAAGAACACTGAAGCTTTCTTT. Its protein is CATQFPDKNTEAFF.

This chain joins TRBV21-1 and TRBJ2-1; the D call in the table, TRBD1, was not verified against the DNA. TRBV21-1 is labeled a pseudogene. The CDR3 length is 18 residues. DNA for the CDR3: TGTGCCAGCAGCCGCGTCCCCTTTTGGGACAAATTTTACAATGAGCAGTTCTTC. It encodes CASSRVPFWDKFYNEQFF.

This clone was seen more than once but under ten times. The V call is TRBV7-2, the J call TRBJ1-3; 7 nucleotides match TRBD1. This CDR3 contains 16 residues. Germline values: CDR1 SGHTA, CDR2 FQGNSA. The ends lost 5 bases at V and 0 bases at J; junction bases unmatched: 7. The CDR3 coding sequence is TGTGCCAGCAGCGTCAGGGGGATGTCCTCTGGAAACACCATATATTTT. Residues: CASSVRGMSSGNTIYF.

This chain connects TRBV18 to TRBJ1-1; 9 bases agree with TRBD1. The CDR3 is made up of 15 amino acids. V was clipped by 5 bases and J by 4 bases; unmatched bases: 8. Germline assignment: CDR1 KGHSH and CDR2 LQKENI. The DNA of the CDR3 is TGTGCCAGCTCAGGTCTGGGACAGGGATCCACTGAAGCTTTCTTT. This codes for CASSGLGQGSTEAFF.